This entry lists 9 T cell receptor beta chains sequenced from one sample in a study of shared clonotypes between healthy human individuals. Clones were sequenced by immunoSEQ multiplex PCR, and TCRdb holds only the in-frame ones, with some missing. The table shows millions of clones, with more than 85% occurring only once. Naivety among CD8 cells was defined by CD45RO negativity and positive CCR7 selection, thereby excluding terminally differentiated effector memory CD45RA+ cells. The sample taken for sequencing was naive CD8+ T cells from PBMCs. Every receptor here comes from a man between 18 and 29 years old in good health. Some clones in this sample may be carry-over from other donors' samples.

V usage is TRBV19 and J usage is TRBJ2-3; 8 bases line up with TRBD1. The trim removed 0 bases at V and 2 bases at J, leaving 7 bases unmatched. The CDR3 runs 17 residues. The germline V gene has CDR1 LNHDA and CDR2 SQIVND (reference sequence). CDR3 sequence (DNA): TGTGCCAGTAGTATAGATCTTGAGACAGGGGCCACAGATACGCAGTATTTT. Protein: CASSIDLETGATDTQYF.

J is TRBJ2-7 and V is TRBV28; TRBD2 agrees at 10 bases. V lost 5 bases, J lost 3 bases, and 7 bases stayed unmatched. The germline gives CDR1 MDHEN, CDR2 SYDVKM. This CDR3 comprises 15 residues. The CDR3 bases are TGTGCCAGCAGTAAAGGACTAGCGGTAAGCTACGAGCAGTACTTC. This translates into CASSKGLAVSYEQYF.

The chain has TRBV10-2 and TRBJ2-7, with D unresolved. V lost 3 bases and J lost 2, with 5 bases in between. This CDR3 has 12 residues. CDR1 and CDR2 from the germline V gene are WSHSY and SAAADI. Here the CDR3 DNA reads TGCGCCAGCAGTGATCGGGCCTACGAGCAGTACTTC. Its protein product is CASSDRAYEQYF.

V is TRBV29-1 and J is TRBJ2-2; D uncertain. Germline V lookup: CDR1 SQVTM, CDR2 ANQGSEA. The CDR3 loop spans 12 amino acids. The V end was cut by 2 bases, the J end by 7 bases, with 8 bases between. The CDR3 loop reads CSVEPDDGELFF. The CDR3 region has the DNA TGCAGCGTTGAACCCGACGACGGGGAGCTGTTTTTT.

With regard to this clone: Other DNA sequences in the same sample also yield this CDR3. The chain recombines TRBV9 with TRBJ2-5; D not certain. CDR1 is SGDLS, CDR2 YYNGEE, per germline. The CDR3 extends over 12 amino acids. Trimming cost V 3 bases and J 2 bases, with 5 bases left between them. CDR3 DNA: TGTGCCAGCAGCGGGTATCAAGAGACCCAGTACTTC. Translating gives CASSGYQETQYF.

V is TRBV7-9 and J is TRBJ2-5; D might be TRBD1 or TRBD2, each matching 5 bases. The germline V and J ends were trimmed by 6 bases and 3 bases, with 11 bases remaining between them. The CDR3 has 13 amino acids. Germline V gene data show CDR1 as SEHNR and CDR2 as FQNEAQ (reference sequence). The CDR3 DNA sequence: TGTGCCAGCAGGGGGGACCTAAAAGAGACCCAGTACTTC. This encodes CASRGDLKETQYF.

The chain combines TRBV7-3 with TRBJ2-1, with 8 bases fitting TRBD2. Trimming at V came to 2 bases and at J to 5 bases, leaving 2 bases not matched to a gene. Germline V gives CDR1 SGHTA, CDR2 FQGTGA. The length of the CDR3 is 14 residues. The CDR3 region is CASSLGTRDNEQFF. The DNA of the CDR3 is TGTGCCAGCAGCTTAGGGACTAGGGACAATGAGCAGTTCTTC.

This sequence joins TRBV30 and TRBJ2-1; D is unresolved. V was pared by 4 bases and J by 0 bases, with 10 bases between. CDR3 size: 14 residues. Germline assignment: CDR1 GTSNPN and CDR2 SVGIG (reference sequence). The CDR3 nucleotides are TGTGCCTGGACTCACTCCCCCTCCTACAATGAGCAGTTCTTC. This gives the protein CAWTHSPSYNEQFF.

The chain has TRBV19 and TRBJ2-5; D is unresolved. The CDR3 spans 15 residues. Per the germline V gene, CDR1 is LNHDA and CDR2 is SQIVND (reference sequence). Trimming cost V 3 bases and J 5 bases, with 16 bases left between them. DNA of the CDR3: TGTGCCAGTAGTATCCTTTCGTCGGGCAGGGAGACCCAGTACTTC. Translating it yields CASSILSSGRETQYF.